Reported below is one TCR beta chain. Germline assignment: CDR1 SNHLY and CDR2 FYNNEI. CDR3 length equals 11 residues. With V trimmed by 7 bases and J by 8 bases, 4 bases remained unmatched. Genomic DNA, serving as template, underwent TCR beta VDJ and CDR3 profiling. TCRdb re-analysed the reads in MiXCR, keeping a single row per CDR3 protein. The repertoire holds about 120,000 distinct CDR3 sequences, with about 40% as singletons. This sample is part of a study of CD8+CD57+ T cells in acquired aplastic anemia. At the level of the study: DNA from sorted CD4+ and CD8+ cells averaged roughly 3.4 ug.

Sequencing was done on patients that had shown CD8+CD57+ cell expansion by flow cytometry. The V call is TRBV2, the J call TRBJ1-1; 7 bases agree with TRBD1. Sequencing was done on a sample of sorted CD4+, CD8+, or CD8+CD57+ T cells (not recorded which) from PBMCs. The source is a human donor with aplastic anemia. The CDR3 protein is CASTVDREAFF. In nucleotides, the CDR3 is TGTGCCAGCACTGTGGACAGGGAAGCTTTCTTT.